The rows below give T cell receptor beta chains drawn from one sample of a study of blood T cell repertoires in COVID-19. This table comes from immunoSEQ multiplex PCR, and its TCRdb copy is limited to in-frame clones, with some not included. The profile shows nearly 50,000 clones, approximately 85% of them singletons. Sequenced input: peripheral blood. Source of these receptors: a human donor in a cohort sampled during active COVID-19. Each CDR3 is given without its conserved first and last residue. Rows may omit the clone size; those that give it use once, few, many or a size class.

V	size	J	CDR3
TRBV5-6	few	TRBJ2-4	ASSGGFGQNIQY
TRBV27	once	TRBJ2-1	ASSLYALAAYNEQF
TRBV18	.	TRBJ1-5	ASSLDRDRGDQPQH
TRBV7-2	once	TRBJ1-1	ASSPGQMNTEAF
TRBV7-4	.	TRBJ2-1	ASSLQGAFYNEQF
TRBV28	.	TRBJ1-2	ASSFDNNYGYT
TRBV2	.	TRBJ1-1	ASRLGQGWTEAF
TRBV4-2	.	TRBJ2-5	ASSQGRTGGLETQY
TRBV12-5	.	TRBJ2-5	ASGLGPERAFKGTQY
TRBV25-1	.	TRBJ1-4	ASSDHAANEKLF
TRBV5-1	.	TRBJ2-3	ASSLTIVGGDTQY
TRBV6-2/TRBV6-3	.	TRBJ2-4	ASSSTGGPARAKNIQY
TRBV24-1	.	TRBJ2-1	ATSGLGSRSSEQF
TRBV18	.	TRBJ1-1	ASSAGTNTEAF